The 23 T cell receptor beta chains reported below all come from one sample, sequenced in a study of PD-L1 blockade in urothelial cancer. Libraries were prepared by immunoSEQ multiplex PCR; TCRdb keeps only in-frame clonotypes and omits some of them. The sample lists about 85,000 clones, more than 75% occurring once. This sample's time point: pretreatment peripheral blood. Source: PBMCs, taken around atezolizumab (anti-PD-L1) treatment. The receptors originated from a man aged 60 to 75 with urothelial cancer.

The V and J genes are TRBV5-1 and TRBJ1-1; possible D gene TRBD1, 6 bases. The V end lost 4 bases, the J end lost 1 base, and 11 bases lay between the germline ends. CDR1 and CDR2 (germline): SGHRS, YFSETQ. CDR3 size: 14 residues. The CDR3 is CASSPGQQNTEAFF. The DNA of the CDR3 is TGCGCCAGCAGCCCGGGACAACAGAACACTGAAGCTTTCTTT.

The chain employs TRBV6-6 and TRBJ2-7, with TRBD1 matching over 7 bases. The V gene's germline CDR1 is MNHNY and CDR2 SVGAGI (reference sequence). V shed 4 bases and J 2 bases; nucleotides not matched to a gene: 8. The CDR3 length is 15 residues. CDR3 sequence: CASSSRDRGAYEQYF. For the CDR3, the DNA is TGTGCCAGCAGTTCCAGGGACAGAGGGGCCTACGAGCAGTACTTC.

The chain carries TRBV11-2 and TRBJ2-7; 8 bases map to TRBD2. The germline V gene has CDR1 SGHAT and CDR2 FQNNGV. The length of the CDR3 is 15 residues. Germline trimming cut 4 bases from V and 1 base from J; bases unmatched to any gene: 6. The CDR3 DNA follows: TGTGCCAGCAGCTCTACTAGCGGCACGTCCTACGAGCAGTACTTC. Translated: CASSSTSGTSYEQYF.

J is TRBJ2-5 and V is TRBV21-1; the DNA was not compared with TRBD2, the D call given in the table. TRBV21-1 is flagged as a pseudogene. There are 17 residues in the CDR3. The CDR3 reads CASSKVEREGWRETQYF. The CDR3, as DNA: TGTGCCAGCAGCAAAGTCGAGCGGGAGGGCTGGAGAGAGACCCAGTACTTC.

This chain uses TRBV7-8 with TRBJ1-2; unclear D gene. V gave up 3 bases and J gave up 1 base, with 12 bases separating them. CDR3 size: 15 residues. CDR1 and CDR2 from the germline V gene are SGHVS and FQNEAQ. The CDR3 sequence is CASSFVRGFNYGYTF. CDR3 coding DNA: TGTGCCAGCAGCTTCGTCCGGGGATTTAACTATGGCTACACCTTC.

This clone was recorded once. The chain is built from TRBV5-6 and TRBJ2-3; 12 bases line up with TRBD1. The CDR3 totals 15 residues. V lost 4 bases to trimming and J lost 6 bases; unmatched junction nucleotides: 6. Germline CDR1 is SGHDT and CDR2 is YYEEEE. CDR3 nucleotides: TGTGCCAGCAGCAGGGACAGGGGGCCGGCCGATACGCAGTATTTT. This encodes CASSRDRGPADTQYF.

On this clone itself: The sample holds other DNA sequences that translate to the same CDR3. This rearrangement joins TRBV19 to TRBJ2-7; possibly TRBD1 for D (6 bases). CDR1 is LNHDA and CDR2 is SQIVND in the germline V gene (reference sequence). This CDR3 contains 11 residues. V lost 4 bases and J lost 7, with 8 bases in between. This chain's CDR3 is CASSTGVEQYF. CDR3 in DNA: TGTGCCAGTAGTACAGGGGTAGAGCAGTACTTC.

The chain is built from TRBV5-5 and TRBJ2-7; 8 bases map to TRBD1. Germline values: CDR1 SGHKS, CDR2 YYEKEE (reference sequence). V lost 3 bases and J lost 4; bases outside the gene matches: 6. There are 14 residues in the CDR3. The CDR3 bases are TGTGCCAGCAGCTCGTCGGACAGGGTATACGAGCAGTACTTC. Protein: CASSSSDRVYEQYF. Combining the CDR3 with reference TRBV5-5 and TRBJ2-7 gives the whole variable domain DAGVTQSPTHLIKTRGQQVTLRCSPISGHKSVSWYQQVLGQGPQFIFQYYEKEERGRGNFPDRFSARQFPNYSSELNVNALLLGDSALYLCASSSSDRVYEQYFGPGTRLTVT.

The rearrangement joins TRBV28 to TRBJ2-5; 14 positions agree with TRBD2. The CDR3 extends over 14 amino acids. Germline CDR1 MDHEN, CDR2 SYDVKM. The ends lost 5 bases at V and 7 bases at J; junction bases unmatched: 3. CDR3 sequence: CASSRLAGGGTQYF. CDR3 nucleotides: TGTGCCAGCAGTAGACTAGCGGGAGGGGGGACCCAGTACTTC.

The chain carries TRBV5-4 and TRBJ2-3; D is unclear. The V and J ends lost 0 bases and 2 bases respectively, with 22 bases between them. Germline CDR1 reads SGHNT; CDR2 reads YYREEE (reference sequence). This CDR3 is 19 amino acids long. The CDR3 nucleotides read TGTGCCAGCAGCTTGGTCAGGCTGCCGGCCAGACCGGTCACAGATACGCAGTATTTT. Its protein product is CASSLVRLPARPVTDTQYF.

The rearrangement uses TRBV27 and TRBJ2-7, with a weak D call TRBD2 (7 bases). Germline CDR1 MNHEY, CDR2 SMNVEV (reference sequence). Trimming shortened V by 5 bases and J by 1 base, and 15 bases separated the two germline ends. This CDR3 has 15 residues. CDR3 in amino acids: CASSLTGGPSYEQYF. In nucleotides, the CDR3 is TGTGCCAGCAGTCTTACGGGGGGCCCGTCCTACGAGCAGTACTTC.

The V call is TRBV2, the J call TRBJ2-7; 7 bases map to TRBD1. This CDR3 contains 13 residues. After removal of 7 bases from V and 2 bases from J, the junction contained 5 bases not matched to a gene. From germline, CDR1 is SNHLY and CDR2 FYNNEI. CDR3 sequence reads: CASMRGLAYEQYF. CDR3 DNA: TGTGCCAGCATGAGGGGGCTAGCCTACGAGCAGTACTTC.

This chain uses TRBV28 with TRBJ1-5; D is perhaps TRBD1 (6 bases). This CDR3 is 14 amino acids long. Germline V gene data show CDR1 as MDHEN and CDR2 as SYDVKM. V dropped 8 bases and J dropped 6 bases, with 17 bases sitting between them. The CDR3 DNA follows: TGTGCCAGCGTTAGGGGGGGGGTCACTCAGCCCCAGCATTTT. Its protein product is CASVRGGVTQPQHF.

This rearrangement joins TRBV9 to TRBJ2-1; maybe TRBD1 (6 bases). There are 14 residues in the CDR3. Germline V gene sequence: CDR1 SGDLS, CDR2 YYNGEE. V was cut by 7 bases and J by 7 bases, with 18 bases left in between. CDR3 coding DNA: TGTGCCAGCCGCCCTCTGAAGGGGGAGAATGAGCAGTTCTTC. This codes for CASRPLKGENEQFF.

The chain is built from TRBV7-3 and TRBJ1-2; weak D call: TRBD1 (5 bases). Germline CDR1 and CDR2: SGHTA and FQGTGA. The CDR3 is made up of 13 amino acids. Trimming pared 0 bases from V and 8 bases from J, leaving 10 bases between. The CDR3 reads CASSLTGGEGYTF. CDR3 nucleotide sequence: TGTGCCAGCAGCTTAACGGGGGGGGAAGGCTACACCTTC.

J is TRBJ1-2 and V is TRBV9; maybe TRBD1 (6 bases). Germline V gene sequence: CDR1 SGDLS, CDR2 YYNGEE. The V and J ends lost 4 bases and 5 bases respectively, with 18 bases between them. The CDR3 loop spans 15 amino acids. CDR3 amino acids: CASSTGLGTFYGYTF. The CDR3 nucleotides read TGTGCCAGCAGCACAGGCTTAGGGACATTTTATGGCTACACCTTC.

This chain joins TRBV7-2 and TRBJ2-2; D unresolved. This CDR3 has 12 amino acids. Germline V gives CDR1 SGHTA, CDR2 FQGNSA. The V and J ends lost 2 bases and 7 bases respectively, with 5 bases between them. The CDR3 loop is CASSLLFGELFF. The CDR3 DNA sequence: TGTGCCAGCAGCTTACTTTTCGGGGAGCTGTTTTTT.

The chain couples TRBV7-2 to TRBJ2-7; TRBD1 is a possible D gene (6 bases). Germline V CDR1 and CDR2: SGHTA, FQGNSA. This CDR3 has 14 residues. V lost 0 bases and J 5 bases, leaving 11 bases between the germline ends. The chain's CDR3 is CASSLAHRADEQYF. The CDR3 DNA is TGTGCCAGCAGCTTAGCCCACAGGGCGGACGAGCAGTACTTC.

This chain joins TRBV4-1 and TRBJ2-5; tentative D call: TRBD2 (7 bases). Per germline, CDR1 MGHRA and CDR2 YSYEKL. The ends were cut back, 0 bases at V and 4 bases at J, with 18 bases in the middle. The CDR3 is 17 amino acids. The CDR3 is CASSQDIQWGGRETQYF. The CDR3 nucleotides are TGCGCCAGCAGCCAAGATATCCAGTGGGGGGGCCGAGAGACCCAGTACTTC.

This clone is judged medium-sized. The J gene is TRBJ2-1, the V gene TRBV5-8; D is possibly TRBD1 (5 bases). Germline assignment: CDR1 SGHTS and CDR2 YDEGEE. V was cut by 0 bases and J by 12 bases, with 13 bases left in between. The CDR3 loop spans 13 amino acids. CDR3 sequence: CASSLGSGQRQFF. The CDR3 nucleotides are TGTGCCAGCAGCTTGGGGTCAGGGCAAAGGCAGTTCTTC.

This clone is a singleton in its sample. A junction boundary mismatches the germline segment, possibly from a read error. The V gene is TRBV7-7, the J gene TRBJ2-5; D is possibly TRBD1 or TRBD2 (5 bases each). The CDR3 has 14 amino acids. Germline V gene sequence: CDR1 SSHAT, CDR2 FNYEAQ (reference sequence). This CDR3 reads CASSLAGSKETQYF. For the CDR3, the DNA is TGTGCTAGCAGCTTAGCAGGGAGCAAAGAGACCCAGTACTTC. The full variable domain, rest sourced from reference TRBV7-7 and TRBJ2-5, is GAGVSQSPRYKVTKRGQDVTLRCDPISSHATLYWYQQALGQGPEFLTYFNYEAQPDKSGLPSDRFSAERPEGSISTLTIQRTEQRDSAMYRCASSLAGSKETQYFGPGTRLLVL.

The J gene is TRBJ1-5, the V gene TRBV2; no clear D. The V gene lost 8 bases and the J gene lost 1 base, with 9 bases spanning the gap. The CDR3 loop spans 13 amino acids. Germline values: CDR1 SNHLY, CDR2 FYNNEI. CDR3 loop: CASGSESNQPQHF. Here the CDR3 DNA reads TGTGCCAGCGGTTCTGAGAGCAATCAGCCCCAGCATTTT.

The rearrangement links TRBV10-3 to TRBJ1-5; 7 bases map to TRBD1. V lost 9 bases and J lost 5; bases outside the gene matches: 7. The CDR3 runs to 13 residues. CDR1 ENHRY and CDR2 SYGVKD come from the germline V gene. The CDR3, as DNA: TGTGCCATTAGGGACAGCCAGGATCAGCCCCAGCATTTT. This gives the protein CAIRDSQDQPQHF.